Following are 3 T cell receptor beta chains from one sample sequenced in a study of monozygotic twins with inflammatory bowel disease. TCRdb re-called the 5' RACE reads and catalogs CDR3 proteins one per entry, DNA excluded. The sample table includes approximately 330,000 distinct CDR3 sequences. The sample consisted of blood. The receptors come from a human donor with ulcerative colitis or Crohn's disease, or a healthy co-twin of an affected twin (not recorded which).

The chain links TRBV7-9 to TRBJ1-1; the TRBD1 assignment by TCRdb is unverifiable without DNA. From germline, CDR1 is SEHNR and CDR2 FQNEAQ (reference sequence). This CDR3 is built from 17 residues. CDR3 in amino acids: CASSPRQGAPSGTEAFF. Full variable domain (outside the CDR3, taken from reference TRBV7-9 and TRBJ1-1): DTGVSQNPRHKITKRGQNVTFRCDPISEHNRLYWYRQTLGQGPEFLTYFQNEAQLEKSRLLSDRFSAERPKGSFSTLEIQRTEQGDSAMYLCASSPRQGAPSGTEAFFGQGTRLTVV.

The rearrangement links TRBV20-1 to TRBJ2-7. The V gene's germline CDR1 is DFQATT and CDR2 SNEGSKA (reference sequence). The CDR3 extends over 11 amino acids. CDR3 region: CSASDTYEQYF.

J is TRBJ1-4 and V is TRBV4-1. This CDR3 has 14 residues. Germline CDR1 is MGHRA and CDR2 is YSYEKL. The chain's CDR3 is CASSQGTLNEKLFF.